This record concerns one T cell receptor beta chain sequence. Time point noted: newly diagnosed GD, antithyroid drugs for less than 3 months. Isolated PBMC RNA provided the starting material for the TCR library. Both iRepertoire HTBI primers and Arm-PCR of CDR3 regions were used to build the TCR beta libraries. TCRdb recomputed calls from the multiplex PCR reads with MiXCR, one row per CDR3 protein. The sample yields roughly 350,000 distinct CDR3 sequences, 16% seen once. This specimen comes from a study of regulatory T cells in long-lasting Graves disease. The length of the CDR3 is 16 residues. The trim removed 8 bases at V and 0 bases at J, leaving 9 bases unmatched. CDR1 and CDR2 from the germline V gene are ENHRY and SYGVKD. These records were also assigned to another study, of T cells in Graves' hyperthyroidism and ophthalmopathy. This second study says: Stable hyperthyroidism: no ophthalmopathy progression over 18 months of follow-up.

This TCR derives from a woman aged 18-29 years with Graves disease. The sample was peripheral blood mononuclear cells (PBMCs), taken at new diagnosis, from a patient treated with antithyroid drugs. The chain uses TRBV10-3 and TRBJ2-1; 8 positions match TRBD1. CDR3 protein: CAISSRTGSSYNEQFF. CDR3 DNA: TGTGCCATCTCCTCCCGGACAGGGAGCTCCTACAATGAGCAGTTCTTC.